The 8 T cell receptor beta chains below come from one sample, sequenced in a study of shared clonotypes between healthy human individuals. It was CD45RO-negative cells, positively selected for CCR7, that made up naive CD8 cells, with terminally differentiated effector memory CD45RA+ cells excluded. TCRdb keeps only in-frame clones here, not all; method: immunoSEQ multiplex PCR. The sample carries some 2 million clones, about 94% recorded once. Sequencing was done on a sample of naive CD8+ T cells sorted from blood. These receptors were collected from a man between 18 and 35 years old in good health.

On this clone itself: This CDR3 is also generated by other DNA sequences in the sample. The rearrangement joins TRBV5-6 to TRBJ2-7; no clear D gene. V was pared by 2 bases and J by 2 bases, with 8 bases between. Germline CDR1 and CDR2: SGHDT and YYEEEE. The CDR3 has 13 amino acids. CDR3 in amino acids: CASSLSGPYEQYF. The CDR3 coding sequence is TGTGCCAGCAGCTTATCCGGTCCCTACGAGCAGTACTTC.

The chain carries TRBV5-5 and TRBJ2-2; D gene ambiguous. The germline V and J ends were trimmed by 2 bases and 4 bases, with 15 bases remaining between them. This CDR3 has 16 residues. Germline V gene lookup returns CDR1 SGHKS and CDR2 YYEKEE (reference sequence). CDR3 sequence: CASSFETTIGTGELFF. The CDR3 DNA sequence: TGTGCCAGCAGCTTTGAGACAACAATTGGCACCGGGGAGCTGTTTTTT. The whole variable domain, filled in from reference TRBV5-5 and TRBJ2-2, reads DAGVTQSPTHLIKTRGQQVTLRCSPISGHKSVSWYQQVLGQGPQFIFQYYEKEERGRGNFPDRFSARQFPNYSSELNVNALLLGDSALYLCASSFETTIGTGELFFGEGSRLTVL.

CDR3 region: CASSQEDRNANTGELFF. The CDR3 nucleotides read TGCGCCAGCAGCCAAGAGGACAGAAACGCGAACACCGGGGAGCTGTTTTTT. This chain connects TRBV4-3 to TRBJ2-2; D may be TRBD1 (6 bases). Germline loops: CDR1 LGHNA, CDR2 YSLEER. V was shortened by 0 bases and J by 0 bases, with 11 bases between the two germline ends. This CDR3 has 17 residues.

In the case of this clone: Other DNA variants within this sample encode the same CDR3. The rearrangement links TRBV7-2 to TRBJ2-3; TRBD2 matches at 8 bases. Germline V lookup: CDR1 SGHTA, CDR2 FQGNSA. J was trimmed by 4 bases and V by 2 bases; bases with no gene match: 5. This CDR3 spans 15 amino acids. CDR3 loop: CASSLLAGGPDTQYF. Here the CDR3 DNA reads TGTGCCAGCAGCTTACTCGCGGGGGGTCCAGATACGCAGTATTTT.

This clone was found once. The rearrangement uses TRBV4-2 and TRBJ2-1, with a weak D call TRBD2 (5 bases). Trimming removed 4 bases from V and 2 bases from J, with 12 bases in between. CDR3 length: 15 residues. Germline values: CDR1 LGHNA, CDR2 YNFKEQ. CDR3 DNA: TGTGCCAGCAGCCCAGACGCCGGGGCCTACAATGAGCAGTTCTTC. Amino acid sequence: CASSPDAGAYNEQFF.

This chain links TRBV6-6 with TRBJ2-7; TRBD2 matches 8 bases. CDR1 MNHNY and CDR2 SVGAGI come from the germline V gene (reference sequence). The CDR3 extends over 13 amino acids. V gave up 9 bases and J gave up 4 bases; unmatched junction bases: 8. The CDR3 loop is CASRVAGLYEQYF. Here the CDR3 DNA reads TGTGCCAGTAGAGTAGCGGGGTTATACGAGCAGTACTTC.

This chain links TRBV4-1 with TRBJ1-4; the D gene is possibly TRBD1 (6 bases). Trimming removed 5 bases at V and 0 bases at J, with 19 bases between. From germline, CDR1 is MGHRA and CDR2 YSYEKL. The CDR3 length is 18 residues. CDR3 in amino acids: CASSTRQAIVATNEKLFF. The DNA for the CDR3 is TGCGCCAGCAGCACCCGACAGGCTATAGTTGCAACTAATGAAAAACTGTTTTTT.

V is TRBV13 and J is TRBJ2-7; D not resolved. Between the trimmed V and J ends, which lost 5 bases and 1 base, there was a span of 9 bases. CDR1 and CDR2 (germline): PRHDT, FYEKMQ (reference sequence). CDR3 size: 13 residues. This CDR3 is CASSPTVSYEQYF. In DNA, the CDR3 is TGTGCCAGCAGCCCGACCGTTTCCTACGAGCAGTACTTC.